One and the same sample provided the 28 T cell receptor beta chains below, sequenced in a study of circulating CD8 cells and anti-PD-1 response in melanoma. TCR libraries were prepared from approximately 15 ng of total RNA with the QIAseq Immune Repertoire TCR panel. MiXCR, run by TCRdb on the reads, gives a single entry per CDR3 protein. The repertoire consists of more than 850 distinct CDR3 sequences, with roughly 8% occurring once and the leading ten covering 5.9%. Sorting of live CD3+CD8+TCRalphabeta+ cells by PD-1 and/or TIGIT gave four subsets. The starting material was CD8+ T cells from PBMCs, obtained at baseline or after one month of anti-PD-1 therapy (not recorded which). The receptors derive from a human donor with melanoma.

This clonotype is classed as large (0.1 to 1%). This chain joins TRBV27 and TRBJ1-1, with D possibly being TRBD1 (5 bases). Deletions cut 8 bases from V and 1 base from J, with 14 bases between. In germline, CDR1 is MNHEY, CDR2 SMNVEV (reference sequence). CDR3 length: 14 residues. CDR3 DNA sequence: TGTGCCAGCGGGGCCCTAGACGAGAACACTGAAGCTTTCTTT. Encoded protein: CASGALDENTEAFF.

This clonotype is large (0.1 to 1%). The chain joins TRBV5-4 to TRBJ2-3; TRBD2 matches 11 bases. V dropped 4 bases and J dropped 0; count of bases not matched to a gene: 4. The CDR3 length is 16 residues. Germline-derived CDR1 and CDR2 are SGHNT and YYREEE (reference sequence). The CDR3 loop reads CASSNPSGGSTDTQYF. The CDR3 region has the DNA TGTGCCAGCAGCAATCCTAGCGGGGGGAGCACAGATACGCAGTATTTT.

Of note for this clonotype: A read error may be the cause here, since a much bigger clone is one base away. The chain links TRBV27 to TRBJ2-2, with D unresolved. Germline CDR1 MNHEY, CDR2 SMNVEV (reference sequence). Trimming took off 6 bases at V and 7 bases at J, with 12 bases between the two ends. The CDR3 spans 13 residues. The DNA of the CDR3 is TGTGCCAGCAGCAACGGACCTTTCGGGGAGCTGTTTTTT. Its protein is CASSNGPFGELFF.

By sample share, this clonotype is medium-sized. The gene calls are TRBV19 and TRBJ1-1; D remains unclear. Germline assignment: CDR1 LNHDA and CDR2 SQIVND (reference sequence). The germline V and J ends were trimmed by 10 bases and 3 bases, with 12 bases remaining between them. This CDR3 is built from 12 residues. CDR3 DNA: TGTGCCACGGCCATCGGGGACACTGAAGCTTTCTTT. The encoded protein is CATAIGDTEAFF.

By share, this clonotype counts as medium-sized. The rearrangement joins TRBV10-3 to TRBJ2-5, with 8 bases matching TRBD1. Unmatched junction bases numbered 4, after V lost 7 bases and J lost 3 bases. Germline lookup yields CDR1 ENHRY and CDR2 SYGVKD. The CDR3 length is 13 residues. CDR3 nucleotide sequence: TGTGCCATCACCCCGGACAGGGAAGAGACCCAGTACTTC. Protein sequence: CAITPDREETQYF.

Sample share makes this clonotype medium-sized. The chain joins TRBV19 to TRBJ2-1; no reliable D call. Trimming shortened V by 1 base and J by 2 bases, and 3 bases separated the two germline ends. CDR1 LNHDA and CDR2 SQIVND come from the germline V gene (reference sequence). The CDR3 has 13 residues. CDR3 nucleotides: TGTGCCAGTAGTATAGTGCCCTACAATGAGCAGTTCTTC. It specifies CASSIVPYNEQFF.

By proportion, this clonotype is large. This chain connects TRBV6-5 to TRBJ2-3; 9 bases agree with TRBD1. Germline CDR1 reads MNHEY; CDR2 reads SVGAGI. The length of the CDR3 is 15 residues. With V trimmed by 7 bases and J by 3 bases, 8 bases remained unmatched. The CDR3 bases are TGTGCCAGCACTCCCGGACAGGGGTCGACAGATACGCAGTATTTT. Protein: CASTPGQGSTDTQYF.

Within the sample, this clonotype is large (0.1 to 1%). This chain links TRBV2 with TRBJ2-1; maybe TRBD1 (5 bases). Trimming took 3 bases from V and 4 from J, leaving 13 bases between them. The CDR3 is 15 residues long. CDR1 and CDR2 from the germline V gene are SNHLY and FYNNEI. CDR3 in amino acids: CASSDGAGSYNEQFF. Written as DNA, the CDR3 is TGTGCCAGCAGTGATGGCGCAGGGTCGTACAATGAGCAGTTCTTC.

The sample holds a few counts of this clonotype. The DNA of the CDR3 is TGTGCCAGTAGTCCTTATGGGGACAGGTTGGGTCCTAATTCACCCCTCCACTTT. As protein: CASSPYGDRLGPNSPLHF. The chain is built from TRBV19 and TRBJ1-6; 8 bases are a match to TRBD1. The CDR3 runs to 18 residues. Germline-derived CDR1 and CDR2 are LNHDA and SQIVND (reference sequence). The V segment lost 5 bases and the J segment 6 bases; nucleotides outside the gene matches: 15.

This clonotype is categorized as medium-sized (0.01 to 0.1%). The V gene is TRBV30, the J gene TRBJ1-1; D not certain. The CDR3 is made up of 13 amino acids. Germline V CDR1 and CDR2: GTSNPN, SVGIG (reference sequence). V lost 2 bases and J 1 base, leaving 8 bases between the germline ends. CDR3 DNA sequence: TGTGCCTGGAGTAGGGCGTCGAACACTGAAGCTTTCTTT. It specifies CAWSRASNTEAFF.

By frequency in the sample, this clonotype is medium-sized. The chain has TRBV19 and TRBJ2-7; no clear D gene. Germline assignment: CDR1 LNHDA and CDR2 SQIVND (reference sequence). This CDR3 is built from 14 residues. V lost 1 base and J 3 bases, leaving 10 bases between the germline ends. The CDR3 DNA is TGTGCCAGTAGTATAGCTACAGCTGGCTACGAGCAGTACTTC. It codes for CASSIATAGYEQYF.

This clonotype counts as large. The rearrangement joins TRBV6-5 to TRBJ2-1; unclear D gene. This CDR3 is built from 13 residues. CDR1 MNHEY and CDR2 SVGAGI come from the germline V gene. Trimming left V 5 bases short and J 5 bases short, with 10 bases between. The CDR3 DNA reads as TGTGCCAGCAGTGACGGGTATCACAATGAGCAGTTCTTC. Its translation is CASSDGYHNEQFF.

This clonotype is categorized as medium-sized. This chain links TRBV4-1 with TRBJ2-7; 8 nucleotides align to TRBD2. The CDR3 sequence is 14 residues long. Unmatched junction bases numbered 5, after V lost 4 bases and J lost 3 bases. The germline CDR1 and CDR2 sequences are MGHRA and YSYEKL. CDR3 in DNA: TGCGCCAGCAGCCCCCCAGGGACTAGCTACGAGCAGTACTTC. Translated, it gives CASSPPGTSYEQYF.

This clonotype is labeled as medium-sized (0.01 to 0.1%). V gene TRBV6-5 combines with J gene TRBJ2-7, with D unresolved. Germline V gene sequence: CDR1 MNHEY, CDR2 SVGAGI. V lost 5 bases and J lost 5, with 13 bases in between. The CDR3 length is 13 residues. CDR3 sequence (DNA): TGTGCCAGCAGTAATCTGGGGTCCAACGAGCAGTACTTC. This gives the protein CASSNLGSNEQYF.

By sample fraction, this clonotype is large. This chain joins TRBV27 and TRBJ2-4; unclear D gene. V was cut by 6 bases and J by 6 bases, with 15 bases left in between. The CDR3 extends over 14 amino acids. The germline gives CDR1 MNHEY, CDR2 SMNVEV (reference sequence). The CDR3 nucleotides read TGTGCCAGCAGCTACCTAGAGGAGAGAAACATTCAGTACTTC. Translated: CASSYLEERNIQYF.

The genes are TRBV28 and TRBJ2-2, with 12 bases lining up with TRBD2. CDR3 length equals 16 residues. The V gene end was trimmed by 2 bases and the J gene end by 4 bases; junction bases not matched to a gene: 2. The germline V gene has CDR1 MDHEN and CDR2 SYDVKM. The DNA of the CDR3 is TGTGCCAGCAGTTTACTAGCGGGGGGGCCCACCGGGGAGCTGTTTTTT. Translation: CASSLLAGGPTGELFF.

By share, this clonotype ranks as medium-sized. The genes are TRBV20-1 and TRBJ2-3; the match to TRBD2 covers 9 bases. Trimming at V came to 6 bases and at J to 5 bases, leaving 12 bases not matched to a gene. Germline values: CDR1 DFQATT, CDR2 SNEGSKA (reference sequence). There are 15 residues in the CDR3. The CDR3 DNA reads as TGCAGTGCCTTGGACGGGGCTAGCGGGGAAGATACGCAGTATTTT. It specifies CSALDGASGEDTQYF.

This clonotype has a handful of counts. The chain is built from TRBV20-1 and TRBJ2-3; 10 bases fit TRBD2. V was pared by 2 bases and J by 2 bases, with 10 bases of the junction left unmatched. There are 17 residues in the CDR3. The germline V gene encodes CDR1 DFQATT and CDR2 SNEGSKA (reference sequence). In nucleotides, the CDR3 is TGCAGTGCTAGACCTAGCGGGGGCAAAGGTCACACAGATACGCAGTATTTT. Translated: CSARPSGGKGHTDTQYF.

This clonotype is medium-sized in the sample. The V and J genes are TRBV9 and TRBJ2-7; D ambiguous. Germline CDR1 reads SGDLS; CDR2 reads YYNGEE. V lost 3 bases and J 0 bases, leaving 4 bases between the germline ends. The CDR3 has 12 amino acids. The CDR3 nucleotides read TGTGCCAGCAGCGCCGACTCCTACGAGCAGTACTTC. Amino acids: CASSADSYEQYF.

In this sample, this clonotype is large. The DNA for the CDR3 is TGTGCCAGCAGCCGGGGACTAGAATCAGGGGAGCTGTTTTTT. This gives the protein CASSRGLESGELFF. V is TRBV28 and J is TRBJ2-2, with 8 bases identical to TRBD2. The germline V gene has CDR1 MDHEN and CDR2 SYDVKM. With 6 bases clipped from V and 8 bases from J, the junction kept 8 bases outside the gene matches. The CDR3 loop spans 14 amino acids.

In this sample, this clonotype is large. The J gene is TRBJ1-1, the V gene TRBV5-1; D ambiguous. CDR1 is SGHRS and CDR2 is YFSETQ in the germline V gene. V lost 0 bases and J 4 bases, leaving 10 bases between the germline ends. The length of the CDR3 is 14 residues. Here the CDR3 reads CASSLAHQGTEAFF. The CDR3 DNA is TGCGCCAGCAGCTTGGCGCACCAAGGCACTGAAGCTTTCTTT.

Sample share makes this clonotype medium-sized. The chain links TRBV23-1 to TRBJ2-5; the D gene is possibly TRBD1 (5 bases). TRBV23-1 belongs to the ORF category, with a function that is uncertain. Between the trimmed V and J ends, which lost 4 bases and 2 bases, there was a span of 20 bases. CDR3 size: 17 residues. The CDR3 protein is CASSPPEEQALQETQYF. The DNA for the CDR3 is TGCGCCAGCAGTCCCCCAGAGGAACAGGCGCTTCAAGAGACCCAGTACTTC.

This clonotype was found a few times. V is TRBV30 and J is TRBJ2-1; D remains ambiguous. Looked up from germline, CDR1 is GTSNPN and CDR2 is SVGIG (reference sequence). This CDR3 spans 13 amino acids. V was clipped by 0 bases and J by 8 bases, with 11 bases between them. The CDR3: CAWSVLIVDEQFF. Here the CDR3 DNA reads TGTGCCTGGAGTGTCCTTATAGTGGATGAGCAGTTCTTC.

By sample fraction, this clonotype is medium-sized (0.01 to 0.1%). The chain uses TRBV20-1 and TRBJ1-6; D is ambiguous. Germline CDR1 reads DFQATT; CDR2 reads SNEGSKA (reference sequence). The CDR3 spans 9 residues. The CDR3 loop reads CSVGSPLHF. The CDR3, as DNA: TGCAGCGTGGGTTCACCCCTCCACTTT.

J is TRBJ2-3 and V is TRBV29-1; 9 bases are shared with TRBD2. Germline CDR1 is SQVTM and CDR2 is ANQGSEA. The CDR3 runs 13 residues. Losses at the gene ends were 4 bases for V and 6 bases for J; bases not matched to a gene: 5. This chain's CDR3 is CSVASGAADTQYF. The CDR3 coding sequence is TGCAGCGTTGCTAGCGGGGCAGCGGATACGCAGTATTTT.

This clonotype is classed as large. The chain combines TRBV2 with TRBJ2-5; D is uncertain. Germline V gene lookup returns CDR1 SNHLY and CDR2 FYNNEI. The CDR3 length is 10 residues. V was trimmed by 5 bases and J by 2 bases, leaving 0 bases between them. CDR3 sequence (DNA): TGTGCCAGCAGTCAAGAGACCCAGTACTTC. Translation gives CASSQETQYF.

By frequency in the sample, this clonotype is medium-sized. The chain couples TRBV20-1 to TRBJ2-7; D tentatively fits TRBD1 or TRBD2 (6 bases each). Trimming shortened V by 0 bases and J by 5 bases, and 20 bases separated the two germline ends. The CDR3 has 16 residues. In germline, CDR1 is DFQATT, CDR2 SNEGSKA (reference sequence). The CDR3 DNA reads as TGCAGTGCTAGAGATATACAGGGACTCCAACCCCACGAGCAGTACTTC. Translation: CSARDIQGLQPHEQYF.

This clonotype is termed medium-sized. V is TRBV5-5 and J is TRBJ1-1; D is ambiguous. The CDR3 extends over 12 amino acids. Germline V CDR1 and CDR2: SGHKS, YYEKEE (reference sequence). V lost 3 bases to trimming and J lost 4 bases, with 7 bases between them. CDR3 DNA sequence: TGTGCCAGCAGCTATGTTAGCACTGAAGCTTTCTTT. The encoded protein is CASSYVSTEAFF.